This note documents a single T cell receptor (beta chain) sequence. Its recognized antigen is unknown. No much larger clone is present one base from it, and per-base qualities are unavailable. Sequencing was carried out with an Illumina HiSeq 1500. In TCRdb, the public reads were trimmed at Q25 with fastp and aligned with MiXCR, with productive beta chains retained. Rows with a matching CDR3 protein are joined into one entry that keeps the most common DNA and genes. The sample table records 450,000 to 600,000 distinct CDR3 sequences; around 11% of these occur just once. More than 8.5% of the sample is in the top ten clones. V is clipped by 3 bases and J by 9 bases, and the sequence between their germline boundaries is 14 bases long. The CDR3 runs 13 residues from the cysteine to the phenylalanine. Solely the CDR3 DNA is kept, with 39 bases framed from the first base. CDR1 SGHDN and CDR2 FVKESK are derived from the germline V gene.

This record comes from a study of T cell repertoires in cytomegalovirus infection (dated by TCRdb to the late 2010s). A note on the overall study: Donor HLA type was relevant to the analysis, because carriage of CMV infection together with the matching HLA type was indicated by public TCR beta signatures.

Broader findings and caveats from the paper: The ex vivo response was dominated by HLA-C-restricted CMV-specific TCR beta clonotypes, and the single most frequent clonotype in two of eight donors was supplied by these HLA-C-restricted clonotypes. Carriers of CMV infection plus the relevant HLA type were discriminated by the cumulative frequency of public TCR beta family members in the study cohort and in an independent roughly 370-donor cohort.

The rearranged chain carries TRBV14 and TRBJ2-5; TRBD1 is a possible D gene, resting on 6 matching bases. This TCR was recovered from a human donor in good health (CMV status not recorded). Some clones in this sample may be carry-over from other donors' samples. The specimen was PBMCs. In nucleotides, the sequence is TGTGCCAGCAGCCAGGCCCACAGGGCCCCCCAGTACTTC. It specifies CASSQAHRAPQYF.